Following are 14 T cell receptor beta chains from one sample sequenced in a study of T cell changes during pregnancy in multiple sclerosis. Here immunoSEQ multiplex PCR was the method, and the copy in TCRdb shows in-frame clones only, minus some. The data contain some 120,000 clones, about 93% of them singletons. This material consisted of peripheral blood, taken before pregnancy. The receptor source for this set is a female donor with multiple sclerosis, enrolled in a pregnancy study.

This chain links TRBV6-5 with TRBJ1-2; the D is unclear. Germline values: CDR1 MNHEY, CDR2 SVGAGI. The CDR3 covers 13 residues. Trimming stripped 5 bases from V and 6 bases from J, with 13 bases between. The CDR3 region has the DNA TGTGCCAGCAGTGATGGAGCGCTCGATGGCTACACCTTC. Translating it yields CASSDGALDGYTF.

This sequence joins TRBV12-5 and TRBJ2-1, with 12 bases aligning to TRBD2. Germline V lookup: CDR1 LGHNT, CDR2 FRNRAP. The length of the CDR3 is 22 residues. V was clipped by 4 bases and J by 0 bases; unmatched bases: 19. The CDR3 DNA sequence: TGTGCTAGTGGTTGGACTAGCGGGACCAGCCCAATAATCTTGAGCTCCTACAATGAGCAGTTCTTC. The encoded protein is CASGWTSGTSPIILSSYNEQFF.

This clone was recorded only once. The chain recombines TRBV6-5 with TRBJ1-5; no reliable D call. Per the germline V gene, CDR1 is MNHEY and CDR2 is SVGAGI. The CDR3 is made up of 12 amino acids. For the CDR3, the DNA is TGTGCTTCCGGTCTTAGCAATCAGCCCCAGCATTTT. It encodes CASGLSNQPQHF.

The V and J genes are TRBV29-1 and TRBJ2-7; D is possibly TRBD1 (6 bases). Trimming left V 3 bases short and J 1 base short, with 7 bases between. This CDR3 is built from 12 residues. Germline V gene sequence: CDR1 SQVTM, CDR2 ANQGSEA. The CDR3 spells CSVEDSSYEQYF. The CDR3 nucleotides read TGCAGCGTTGAGGACAGTTCCTACGAGCAGTACTTC.

The chain combines TRBV6-6 with TRBJ1-5; 8 bases map to TRBD1. This CDR3 is 14 amino acids long. Per germline, CDR1 MNHNY and CDR2 SVGAGI (reference sequence). The V segment lost 8 bases and the J segment 6 bases; nucleotides outside the gene matches: 9. The CDR3 here is CASGGQGSVQPQHF. In DNA, the CDR3 is TGTGCCAGCGGTGGACAGGGCAGTGTTCAGCCCCAGCATTTT.

This chain connects TRBV9 to TRBJ1-1; TRBD1 matches at 9 bases. Germline V gives CDR1 SGDLS, CDR2 YYNGEE. The CDR3 length is 15 residues. After removal of 4 bases from V and 1 base from J, the junction contained 5 bases not matched to a gene. For the CDR3, the DNA is TGTGCCAGCAGCCGGGACAGGGAACGGAACACTGAAGCTTTCTTT. Translating it yields CASSRDRERNTEAFF.

This CDR3 reads CASSLDLAGGRTDTQYF. CDR3 bases: TGTGCCAGCAGCTTAGATCTAGCGGGGGGACGTACAGATACGCAGTATTTT. The chain is built from TRBV7-9 and TRBJ2-3; 11 nucleotides match TRBD2. Germline-derived CDR1 and CDR2 are SEHNR and FQNEAQ (reference sequence). The CDR3 length is 17 residues. The J segment lost 3 bases and the V segment lost 1 base, leaving 6 bases of the junction unmatched.

The chain links TRBV27 to TRBJ2-5; 8 nucleotides agree with TRBD2. The germline V gene has CDR1 MNHEY and CDR2 SMNVEV (reference sequence). This CDR3 region has 15 residues. V shed 2 bases and J 5 bases; nucleotides not matched to a gene: 7. CDR3 residues: CASSLDRGGRETQYF. The CDR3 DNA sequence: TGTGCCAGCAGTTTAGATCGGGGGGGCCGGGAGACCCAGTACTTC.

The rearrangement uses TRBV9 and TRBJ2-7; 10 nucleotides agree with TRBD1. V trimming: 4 bases; J trimming: 3 bases; junction bases outside the gene matches: 7. The CDR3 covers 15 residues. CDR1 is SGDLS and CDR2 is YYNGEE in the germline V gene. The CDR3 region has the DNA TGTGCCAGCAGCTCCCGGACAGGGGGATTCTACGAGCAGTACTTC. Translation: CASSSRTGGFYEQYF.

The chain carries TRBV30 and TRBJ1-2, with 9 bases that match TRBD1. In germline, CDR1 is GTSNPN, CDR2 SVGIG (reference sequence). The CDR3 covers 14 residues. J gave up 6 bases and V 0 bases, and 5 bases lay outside the gene matches. In DNA, the CDR3 is TGTGCCTGGAGTGTATGGGGACAGGGCCATGGCTACACCTTC. Its protein product is CAWSVWGQGHGYTF. Variable domain in full (rest from reference TRBV30 and TRBJ1-2): SQTIHQWPATLVQPVGSPLSLECTVEGTSNPNLYWYRQAAGRGLQLLFYSVGIGQISSEVPQNLSASRPQDRQFILSSKKLLLSDSGFYLCAWSVWGQGHGYTFGSGTRLTVV.

The chain combines TRBV11-3 with TRBJ2-1; the D gene is possibly TRBD1 (5 bases). The CDR3 has 20 amino acids. V lost 2 bases and J 0 bases, leaving 23 bases between the germline ends. Germline V gene lookup returns CDR1 SGHNT and CDR2 YENEEA. CDR3 coding DNA: TGTGCCAGCAGCTTATCGTTAGGGGTGGGGCGGCCGAGCTCCTACAATGAGCAGTTCTTC. As protein: CASSLSLGVGRPSSYNEQFF.

The chain has TRBV18 and TRBJ2-3; 8 nucleotides line up with TRBD1. From germline, CDR1 is KGHSH and CDR2 LQKENI. The CDR3 extends over 14 amino acids. V shed 8 bases and J 6 bases; nucleotides not matched to a gene: 10. The CDR3 region is CASLPGQEVDTQYF. The DNA of the CDR3 is TGTGCCAGCCTTCCGGGACAGGAGGTGGATACGCAGTATTTT.

The chain has TRBV5-1 and TRBJ1-1, with D perhaps TRBD1 (5 bases). The V end lost 0 bases, the J end lost 0 bases, and 15 bases lay between the germline ends. The germline gives CDR1 SGHRS, CDR2 YFSETQ. CDR3 length: 17 residues. The DNA for the CDR3 is TGCGCCAGCAGCTTGGATAACAGGCCGCCTCTGAACACTGAAGCTTTCTTT. This sequence encodes CASSLDNRPPLNTEAFF.

V usage is TRBV11-2 and J usage is TRBJ1-2; 8 bases line up with TRBD1. The CDR3 runs 14 residues. CDR1 is SGHAT, CDR2 FQNNGV, per germline. V lost 4 bases, J lost 5 bases, and 6 bases stayed unmatched. The CDR3 sequence is CASSSSGGGYGYTF. The DNA of the CDR3 is TGTGCCAGCAGCTCCTCAGGGGGCGGGTATGGCTACACCTTC.